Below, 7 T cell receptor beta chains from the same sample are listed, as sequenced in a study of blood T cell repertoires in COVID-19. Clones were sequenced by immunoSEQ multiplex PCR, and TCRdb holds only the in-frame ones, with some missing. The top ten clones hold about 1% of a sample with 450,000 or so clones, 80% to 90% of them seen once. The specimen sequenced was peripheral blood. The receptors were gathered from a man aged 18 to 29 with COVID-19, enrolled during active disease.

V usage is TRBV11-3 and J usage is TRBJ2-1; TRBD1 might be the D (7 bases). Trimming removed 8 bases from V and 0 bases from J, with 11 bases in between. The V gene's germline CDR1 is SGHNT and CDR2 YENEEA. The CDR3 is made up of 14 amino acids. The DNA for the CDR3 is TGTGCCAGCGGGCGGGACAGCTCCTACAATGAGCAGTTCTTC. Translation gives CASGRDSSYNEQFF.

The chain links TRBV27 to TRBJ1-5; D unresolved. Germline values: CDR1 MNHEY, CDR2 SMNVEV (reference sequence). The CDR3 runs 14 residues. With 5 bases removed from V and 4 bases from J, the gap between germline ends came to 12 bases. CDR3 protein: CASSPRVGNQPQHF. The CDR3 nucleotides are TGTGCCAGCAGTCCCCGGGTCGGGAATCAGCCCCAGCATTTT.

CDR3 protein: CASGRLQGYSGANVLTF. CDR3 sequence (DNA): TGTGCCAGCGGTAGGTTACAGGGCTACTCTGGGGCCAACGTCCTGACTTTC. This chain connects TRBV5-6 to TRBJ2-6; TRBD1 is a possible D gene (6 bases). Germline assignment: CDR1 SGHDT and CDR2 YYEEEE. V lost 7 bases and J lost 0, with 17 bases in between. The CDR3 is 17 residues long.

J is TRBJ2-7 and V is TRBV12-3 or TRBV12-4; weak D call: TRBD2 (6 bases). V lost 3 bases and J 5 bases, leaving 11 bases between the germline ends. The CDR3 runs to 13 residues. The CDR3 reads CASSFGGTDEQYF. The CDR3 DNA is TGTGCCAGCAGTTTTGGCGGGACGGACGAGCAGTACTTC.

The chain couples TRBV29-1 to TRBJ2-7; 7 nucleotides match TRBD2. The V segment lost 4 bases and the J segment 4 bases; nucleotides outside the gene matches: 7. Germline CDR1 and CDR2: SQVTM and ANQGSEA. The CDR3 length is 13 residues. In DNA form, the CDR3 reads TGCAGCGTTGTTCGCGGGAGTGAGTACGAGCAGTACTTC. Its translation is CSVVRGSEYEQYF.

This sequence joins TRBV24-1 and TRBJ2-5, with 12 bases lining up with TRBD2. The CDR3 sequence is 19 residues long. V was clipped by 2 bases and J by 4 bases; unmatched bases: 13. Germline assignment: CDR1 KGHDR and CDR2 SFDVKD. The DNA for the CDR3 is TGTGCCACCAGTGATTGCCGACTAGCGGGGGCCCTTTGGCGAGAGACCCAGTACTTC. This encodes CATSDCRLAGALWRETQYF.

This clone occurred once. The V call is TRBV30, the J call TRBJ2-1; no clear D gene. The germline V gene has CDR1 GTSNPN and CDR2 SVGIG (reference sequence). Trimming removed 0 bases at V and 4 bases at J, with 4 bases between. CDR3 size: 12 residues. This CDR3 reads CAWSVSYNEQFF. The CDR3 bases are TGTGCCTGGAGTGTTTCTTACAATGAGCAGTTCTTC.